This TCR beta chain was sequenced during a study of blood T cell repertoires in COVID-19. Study summary: Acute-phase and convalescent COVID-19 samples originated in the United States, Italy and Spain. T cells, B-cell-depleted T cells, or PBMCs supplied cDNA or gDNA.

The CDR3 has 18 amino acids. CDR1 MNHEY and CDR2 SVGEGT come from the germline V gene. The V gene end was trimmed by 5 bases and the J gene end by 6 bases; junction bases not matched to a gene: 15. Authors' methods: Estimation of nucleated cell counts was performed using reference gene primer amplification. Method: immunoSEQ multiplex PCR; TCRdb's copy keeps in-frame clones and lacks some. V and J calls and clone size are copied from that table; D and trimming were computed from the DNA. The sample lists some 270,000 clones, approximately 86% seen once, with around 1.5% in the top ten. The chain uses TRBV6-2 or TRBV6-3 and TRBJ1-6; 8 bases fit TRBD1. Sequences were obtained from peripheral blood. This receptor was identified in a woman in her sixties who had recovered from COVID-19. CDR3 in amino acids: CASSAKGSTGDSNSPLHF. The CDR3 DNA follows: TGTGCCAGCAGTGCAAAGGGGTCGACAGGGGACTCTAATTCACCCCTCCACTTT.